A selection of T cell receptor beta chains follows, all from one sample in a study of control samples from healthy donors and cancer patients. Generated by immunoSEQ multiplex PCR, the TCRdb table keeps only in-frame clones and is missing some. The repertoire holds approximately 150,000 clones, 75% to 90% seen once, with about 4.9% in the top ten. The material sequenced was blood. The receptors shown here come from a man aged 25-45 years in good health. CDR3s include the opening cysteine and the closing phenylalanine or tryptophan. D genes are given only for firm matches. Where a row states a size, it is once, few, many or the class of an expanded clone; other rows omit it.

TGTGCCAGCAGTAAGGGGGATACCACAGATACGCAGTATTTT	CASSKGDTTDTQYF	NA	TRBV6-2/TRBV6-3	TRBJ2-3	NA
TGCAGCGTGGCCGGACGGCTCTCCTACAATGAGCAGTTCTTC	CSVAGRLSYNEQFF	NA	TRBV29-1	TRBJ2-1	NA
TGTGCCAGCAGCATGGGGGTCGGAGCCTACGAGCAGTACTTC	CASSMGVGAYEQYF	NA	TRBV9	TRBJ2-7	NA
TGTGCCAGCAGTGACGAGGCGGTCCCTCAGGCTGAGCAGTTCTTC	CASSDEAVPQAEQFF	NA	TRBV6-4	TRBJ2-1	NA
TGTGCCAGCAGCTTACCCCCGGCAAGTGCGGACACTGAAGCTTTCTTT	CASSLPPASADTEAFF	NA	TRBV11-1	TRBJ1-1	NA
TGTGCCAGCTCACCAGAACAGGTCAATCAGCCCCAGCATTTT	CASSPEQVNQPQHF	NA	TRBV18	TRBJ1-5	NA
TGTGCCAGCAGCCGTTTTCAGACAGAAAATAACTATGGCTACACCTTC	CASSRFQTENNYGYTF	NA	TRBV11-3	TRBJ1-2	NA
TGTGCCACCAGCAGAGGCGGGTACTCTGGAAACACCATATATTTT	CATSRGGYSGNTIYF	NA	TRBV15	TRBJ1-3	NA
TGTGCCAGCAGTTTTCGACAGCTGAACACTGAAGCTTTCTTT	CASSFRQLNTEAFF	NA	TRBV27	TRBJ1-1	few
TGCGCCAGCAGCCAAGATTCCCACGAGCAGTACTTC	CASSQDSHEQYF	NA	TRBV4-3	TRBJ2-7	NA
TGTGCCAGCAGCTTCTCCGGGACAGGCCTCTACGAGCAGTACTTC	CASSFSGTGLYEQYF	TRBD1	TRBV11-2	TRBJ2-7	NA
TGTGCCAGTACCCCCTCCCCCGACGGCTCAGATACGCAGTATTTT	CASTPSPDGSDTQYF	NA	TRBV19	TRBJ2-3	NA
TGTGCCAGCGGGGCCGAGCGCGAGACCCAGTACTTC	CASGAERETQYF	NA	TRBV6-5	TRBJ2-5	once
TGCGCCAGCAGCCCGGATAGCTCCTACGAGCAGTACTTC	CASSPDSSYEQYF	NA	TRBV5-1	TRBJ2-7	NA